This TCR beta chain was recorded in a study of T cell responses to AZD1222 COVID-19 vaccine. Study observations and caveats: Dominant CD4 TCR responses targeted spike regions 160-218 and 743-854.

Profiling relied on immunoSEQ multiplex PCR, and the TCRdb table lists in-frame clones only, not all of them. Altogether about 180,000 clones are present, about 86% being singletons, with the ten largest covering 11%. To note about this clone: Its antigen is still unknown.

Germline V gene sequence: CDR1 SQVTM, CDR2 ANQGSEA. J gave up 4 bases and V 7 bases, and 4 bases lay outside the gene matches. The CDR3 loop spans 13 amino acids. Here the sequenced sample was peripheral blood, taken 28 days after the second AZD1222 dose. The J gene is TRBJ1-4, the V gene TRBV29-1; 9 nucleotides match TRBD1. The source of this sequence is an adult who received the AZD1222 COVID-19 vaccine. In DNA, the CDR3 is TGCAGCGCCTCGACAGGGGGTAATGAAAAACTGTTTTTT. Protein product: CSASTGGNEKLFF.